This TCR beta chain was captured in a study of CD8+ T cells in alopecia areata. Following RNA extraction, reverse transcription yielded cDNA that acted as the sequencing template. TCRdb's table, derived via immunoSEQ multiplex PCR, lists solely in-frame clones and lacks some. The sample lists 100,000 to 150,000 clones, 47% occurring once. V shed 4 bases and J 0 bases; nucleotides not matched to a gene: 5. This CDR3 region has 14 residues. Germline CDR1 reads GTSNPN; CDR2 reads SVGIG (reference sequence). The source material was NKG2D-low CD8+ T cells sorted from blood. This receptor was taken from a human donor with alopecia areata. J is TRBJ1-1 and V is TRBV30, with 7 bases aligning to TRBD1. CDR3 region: CAWTRGQLNTEAFF. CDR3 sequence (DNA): TGTGCCTGGACTAGGGGACAGCTGAACACTGAAGCTTTCTTT. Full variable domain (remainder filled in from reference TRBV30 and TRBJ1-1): SQTIHQWPATLVQPVGSPLSLECTVEGTSNPNLYWYRQAAGRGLQLLFYSVGIGQISSEVPQNLSASRPQDRQFILSSKKLLLSDSGFYLCAWTRGQLNTEAFFGQGTRLTVV.